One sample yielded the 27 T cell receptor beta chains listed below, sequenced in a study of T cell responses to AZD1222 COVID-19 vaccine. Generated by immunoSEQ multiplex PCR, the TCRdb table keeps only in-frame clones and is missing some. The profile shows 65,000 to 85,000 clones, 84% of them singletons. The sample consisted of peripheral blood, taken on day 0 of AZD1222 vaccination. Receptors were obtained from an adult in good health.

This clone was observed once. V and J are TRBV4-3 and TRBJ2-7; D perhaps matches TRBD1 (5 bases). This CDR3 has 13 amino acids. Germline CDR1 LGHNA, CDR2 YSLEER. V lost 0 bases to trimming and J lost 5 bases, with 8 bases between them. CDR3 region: CASSQDPGNEQYF. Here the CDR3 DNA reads TGCGCCAGCAGCCAAGATCCAGGGAACGAGCAGTACTTC.

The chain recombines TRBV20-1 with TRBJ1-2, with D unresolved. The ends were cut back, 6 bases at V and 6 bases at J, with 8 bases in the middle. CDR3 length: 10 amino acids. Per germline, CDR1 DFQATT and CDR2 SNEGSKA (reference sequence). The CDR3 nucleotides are TGCAGTGCGTGGGTGGATGGCTACACCTTC. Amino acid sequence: CSAWVDGYTF.

The CDR3 nucleotides read TGTGCCAGCAGCAGGACAGTTATGCATGGCTACACCTTC. This sequence encodes CASSRTVMHGYTF. The chain couples TRBV5-6 to TRBJ1-2; maybe TRBD1 (6 bases). Trimming cost V 4 bases and J 6 bases, with 13 bases left between them. This CDR3 has 13 amino acids. Germline lookup yields CDR1 SGHDT and CDR2 YYEEEE.

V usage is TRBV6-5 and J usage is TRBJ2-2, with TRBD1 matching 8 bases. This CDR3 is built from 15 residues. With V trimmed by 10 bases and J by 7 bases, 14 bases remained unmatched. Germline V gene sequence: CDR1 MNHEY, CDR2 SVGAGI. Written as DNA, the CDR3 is TGTGCCACCTTTAGCCGGGACAGGAACCACGGGGAGCTGTTTTTT. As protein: CATFSRDRNHGELFF.

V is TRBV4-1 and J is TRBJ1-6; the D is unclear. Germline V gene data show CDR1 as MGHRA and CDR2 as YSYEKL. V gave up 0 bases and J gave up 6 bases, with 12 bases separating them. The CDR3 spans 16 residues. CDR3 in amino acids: CASSQDIPNTNSPLHF. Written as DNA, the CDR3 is TGCGCCAGCAGCCAAGATATCCCTAATACTAATTCACCCCTCCACTTT.

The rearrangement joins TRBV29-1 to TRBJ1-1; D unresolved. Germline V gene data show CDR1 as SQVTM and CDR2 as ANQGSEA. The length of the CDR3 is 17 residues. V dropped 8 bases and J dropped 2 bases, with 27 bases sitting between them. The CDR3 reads CSSGSPSHKASNTEAFF. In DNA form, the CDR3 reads TGCAGCAGTGGGTCTCCGTCACACAAAGCTTCTAACACTGAAGCTTTCTTT.

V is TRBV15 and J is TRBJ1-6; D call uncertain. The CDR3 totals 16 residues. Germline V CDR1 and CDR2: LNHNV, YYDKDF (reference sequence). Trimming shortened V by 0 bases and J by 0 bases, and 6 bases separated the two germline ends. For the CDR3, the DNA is TGTGCCACCAGCAGAGACCCTCGCTCCTATAATTCACCCCTCCACTTT. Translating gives CATSRDPRSYNSPLHF.

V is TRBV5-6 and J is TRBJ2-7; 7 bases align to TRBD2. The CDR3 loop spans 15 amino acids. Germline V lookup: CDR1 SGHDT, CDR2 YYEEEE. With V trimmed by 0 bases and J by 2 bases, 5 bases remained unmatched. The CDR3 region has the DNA TGTGCCAGCAGCTTGGGGGTAGCGGGTACCTACGAGCAGTACTTC. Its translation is CASSLGVAGTYEQYF. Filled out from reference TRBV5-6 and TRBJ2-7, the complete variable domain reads DAGVTQSPTHLIKTRGQQVTLRCSPKSGHDTVSWYQQALGQGPQFIFQYYEEEERQRGNFPDRFSGHQFPNYSSELNVNALLLGDSALYLCASSLGVAGTYEQYFGPGTRLTVT.

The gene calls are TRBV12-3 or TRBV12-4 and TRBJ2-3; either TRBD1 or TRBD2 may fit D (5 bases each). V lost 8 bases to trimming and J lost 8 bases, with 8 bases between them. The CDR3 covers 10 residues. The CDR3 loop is CASGTGTQYF. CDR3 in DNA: TGTGCCAGCGGGACCGGTACGCAGTATTTT.

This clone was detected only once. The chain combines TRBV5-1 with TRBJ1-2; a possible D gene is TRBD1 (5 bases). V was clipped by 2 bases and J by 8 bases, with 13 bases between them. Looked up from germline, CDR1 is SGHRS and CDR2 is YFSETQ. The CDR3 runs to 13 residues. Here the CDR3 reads CASSFEGRGGYTF. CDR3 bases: TGCGCCAGCAGCTTCGAGGGGCGTGGAGGCTACACCTTC.

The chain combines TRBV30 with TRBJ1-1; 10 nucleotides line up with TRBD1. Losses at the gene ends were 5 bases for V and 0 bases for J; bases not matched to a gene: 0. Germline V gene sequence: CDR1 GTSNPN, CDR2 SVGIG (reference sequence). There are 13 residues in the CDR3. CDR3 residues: CAWGTGVNTEAFF. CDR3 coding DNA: TGTGCCTGGGGGACAGGGGTGAACACTGAAGCTTTCTTT.

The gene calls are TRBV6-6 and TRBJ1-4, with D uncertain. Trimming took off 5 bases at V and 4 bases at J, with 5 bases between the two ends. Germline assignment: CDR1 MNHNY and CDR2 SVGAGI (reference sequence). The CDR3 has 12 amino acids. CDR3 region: CASSLLNEKLFF. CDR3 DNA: TGTGCCAGCAGTCTTCTTAATGAAAAACTGTTTTTT.

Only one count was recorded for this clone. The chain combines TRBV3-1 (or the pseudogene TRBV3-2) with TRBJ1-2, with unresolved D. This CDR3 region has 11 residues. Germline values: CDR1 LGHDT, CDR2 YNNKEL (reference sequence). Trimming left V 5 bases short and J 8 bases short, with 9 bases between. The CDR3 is CASSWKRGYTF. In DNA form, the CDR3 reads TGTGCCAGCAGCTGGAAGAGAGGCTACACCTTC.

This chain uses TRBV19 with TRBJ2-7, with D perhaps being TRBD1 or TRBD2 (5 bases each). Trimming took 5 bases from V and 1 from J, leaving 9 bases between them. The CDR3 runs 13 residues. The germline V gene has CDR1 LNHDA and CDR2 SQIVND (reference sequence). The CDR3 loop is CASSGGESYEQYF. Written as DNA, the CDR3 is TGTGCCAGTAGTGGGGGTGAGTCCTACGAGCAGTACTTC.

The CDR3 is CASSISYGTDTQYF. The CDR3 DNA reads as TGTGCCAGTAGTATATCCTATGGGACAGATACGCAGTATTTT. The V call is TRBV19, the J call TRBJ2-3; unclear D gene. The germline CDR1 and CDR2 sequences are LNHDA and SQIVND (reference sequence). This CDR3 region has 14 residues. V dropped 2 bases and J dropped 3 bases, with 9 bases sitting between them.

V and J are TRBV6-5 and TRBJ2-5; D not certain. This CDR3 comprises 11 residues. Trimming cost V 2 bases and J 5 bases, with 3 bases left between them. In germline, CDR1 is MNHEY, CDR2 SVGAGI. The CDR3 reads CASSYRETQYF. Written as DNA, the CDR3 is TGTGCCAGCAGTTACCGTGAGACCCAGTACTTC.

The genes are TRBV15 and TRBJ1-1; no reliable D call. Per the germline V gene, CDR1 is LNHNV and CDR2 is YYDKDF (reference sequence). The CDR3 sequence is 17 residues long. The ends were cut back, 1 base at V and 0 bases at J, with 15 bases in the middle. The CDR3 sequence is CATSRGAGSPLNTEAFF. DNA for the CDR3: TGTGCCACCAGCAGAGGGGCGGGTAGCCCCTTGAACACTGAAGCTTTCTTT.

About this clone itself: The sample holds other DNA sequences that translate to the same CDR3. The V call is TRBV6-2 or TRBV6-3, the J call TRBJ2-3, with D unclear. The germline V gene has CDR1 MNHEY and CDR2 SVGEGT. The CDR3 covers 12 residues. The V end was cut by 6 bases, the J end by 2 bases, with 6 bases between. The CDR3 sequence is CASSPFTDTQYF. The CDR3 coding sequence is TGTGCCAGCAGCCCCTTCACAGATACGCAGTATTTT.

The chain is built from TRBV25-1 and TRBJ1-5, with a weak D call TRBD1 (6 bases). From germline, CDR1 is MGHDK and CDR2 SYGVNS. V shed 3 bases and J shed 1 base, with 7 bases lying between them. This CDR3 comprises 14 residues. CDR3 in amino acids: CASSETGSNQPQHF. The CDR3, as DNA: TGTGCCAGCAGTGAGACAGGAAGCAATCAGCCCCAGCATTTT.

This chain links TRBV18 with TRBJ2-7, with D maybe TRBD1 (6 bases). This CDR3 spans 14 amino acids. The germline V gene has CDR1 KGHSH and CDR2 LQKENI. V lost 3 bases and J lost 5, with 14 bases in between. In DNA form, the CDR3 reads TGTGCCAGCTCACCGAACTTTCAGGGGAACGAGCAGTACTTC. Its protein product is CASSPNFQGNEQYF.

CDR3 sequence: CASRGEPGDTGELFF. As DNA, the CDR3 is TGTGCCAGCAGGGGGGAGCCCGGCGACACCGGGGAGCTGTTTTTT. The rearrangement joins TRBV7-6 to TRBJ2-2; D may be TRBD1 or TRBD2 (5 bases each). Trimming shortened V by 6 bases and J by 3 bases, and 14 bases separated the two germline ends. Germline loops: CDR1 SGHVS, CDR2 FNYEAQ. The CDR3 is 15 residues long.

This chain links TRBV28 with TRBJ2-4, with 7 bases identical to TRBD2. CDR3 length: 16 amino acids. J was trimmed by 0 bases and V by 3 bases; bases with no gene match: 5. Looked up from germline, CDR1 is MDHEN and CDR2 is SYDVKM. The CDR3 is CASSLGGYGAKNIQYF. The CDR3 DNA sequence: TGTGCCAGCAGTTTGGGGGGGTACGGAGCCAAAAACATTCAGTACTTC.

The CDR3 is CASSLRGSSTTNEKLFF. The CDR3 DNA reads as TGTGCCAGCAGCTTACGGGGGAGTTCAACAACTAATGAAAAACTGTTTTTT. The chain couples TRBV7-2 to TRBJ1-4, with TRBD1 as a possible D gene (5 bases). Trimming shortened V by 2 bases and J by 0 bases, and 13 bases separated the two germline ends. Germline values: CDR1 SGHTA, CDR2 FQGNSA. The CDR3 runs to 17 residues.

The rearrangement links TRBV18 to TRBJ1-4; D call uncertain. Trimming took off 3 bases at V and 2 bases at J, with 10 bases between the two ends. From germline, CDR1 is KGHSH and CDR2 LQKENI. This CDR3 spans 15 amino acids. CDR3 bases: TGTGCCAGCTCACCGACTAGGGTTACTAATGAAAAACTGTTTTTT. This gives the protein CASSPTRVTNEKLFF.

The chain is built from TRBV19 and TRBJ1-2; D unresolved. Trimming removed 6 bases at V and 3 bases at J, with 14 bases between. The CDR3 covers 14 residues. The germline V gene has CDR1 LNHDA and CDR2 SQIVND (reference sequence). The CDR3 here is CASSLGRADYGYTF. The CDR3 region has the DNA TGTGCCAGTAGCCTCGGTAGGGCTGACTATGGCTACACCTTC.

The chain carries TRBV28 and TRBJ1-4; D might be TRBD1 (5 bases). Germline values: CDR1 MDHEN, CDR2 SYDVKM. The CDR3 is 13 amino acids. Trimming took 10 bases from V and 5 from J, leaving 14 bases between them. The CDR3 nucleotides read TGTGCCACCATCGGGGGACCAAATGAAAAACTGTTTTTT. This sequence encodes CATIGGPNEKLFF.

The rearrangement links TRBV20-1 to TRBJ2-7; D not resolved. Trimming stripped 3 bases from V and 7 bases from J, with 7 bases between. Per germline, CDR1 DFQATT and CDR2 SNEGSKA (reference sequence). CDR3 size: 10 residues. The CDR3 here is CSARLREQYF. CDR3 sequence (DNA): TGCAGTGCTAGGCTCCGGGAGCAGTACTTC.